Sequencing of this T cell receptor (beta chain) was carried out in a study of CD8+ T cells in alopecia areata. Concerning this clone itself: Its antigen remains unknown.

As to treatment: oral pan-JAK inhibitor, 5-10 mg twice daily. The investigators collected lesional scalp punch biopsies and peripheral blood from alopecia areata patients. It was cDNA, reverse transcribed from extracted RNA, that served as the sequencing template. Profiling relied on immunoSEQ multiplex PCR, and the TCRdb table lists in-frame clones only, not all of them. The sample lists some 200,000 clones; more than 45% were seen once. Study-wide results and caveats: Sequencing of scalp samples also includes resident alphabeta T cells from normal skin.

The clonotype comes from a human donor with alopecia areata. Sequencing was performed on CD4+ T cells sorted from blood, taken at week 24, from a patient treated with tofacitinib.

CDR3 in amino acids: CASTDGKNIQYF. The CDR3, as DNA: TGTGCCAGCACAGACGGCAAAAACATTCAGTACTTC. This chain joins TRBV4-2 and TRBJ2-4; no reliable D call. CDR1 is LGHNA, CDR2 YNFKEQ, per germline. V lost 7 bases, J lost 3 bases, and 7 bases lay in between. This CDR3 is built from 12 residues.